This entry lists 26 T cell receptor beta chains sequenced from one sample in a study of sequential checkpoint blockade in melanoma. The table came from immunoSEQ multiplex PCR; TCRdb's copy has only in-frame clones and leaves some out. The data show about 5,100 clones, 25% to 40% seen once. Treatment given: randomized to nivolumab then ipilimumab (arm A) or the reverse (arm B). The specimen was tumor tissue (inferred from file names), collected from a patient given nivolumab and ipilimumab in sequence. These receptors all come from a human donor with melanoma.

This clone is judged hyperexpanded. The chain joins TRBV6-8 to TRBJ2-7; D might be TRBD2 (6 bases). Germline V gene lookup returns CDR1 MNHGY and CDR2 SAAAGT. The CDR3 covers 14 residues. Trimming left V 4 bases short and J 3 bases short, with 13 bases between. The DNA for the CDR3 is TGTGCCAGCAGTTCATCGGGGGTCCACTACGAGCAGTACTTC. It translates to CASSSSGVHYEQYF.

The chain's CDR3 is CASSLLDGPEAFF. In nucleotides, the CDR3 is TGTGCCAGCAGCTTATTGGATGGGCCTGAAGCTTTCTTT. The chain combines TRBV7-4 with TRBJ1-1; D call uncertain. Trimming took 2 bases from V and 6 from J, leaving 10 bases between them. There are 13 residues in the CDR3. The germline CDR1 and CDR2 sequences are SGHVT and SQSDAQ.

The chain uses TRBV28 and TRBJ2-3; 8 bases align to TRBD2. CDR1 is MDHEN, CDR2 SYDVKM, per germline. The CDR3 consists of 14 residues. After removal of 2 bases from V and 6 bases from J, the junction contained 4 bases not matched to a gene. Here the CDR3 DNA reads TGTGCCAGCAGTTTAAGCGGGGGCATGGATACGCAGTATTTT. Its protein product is CASSLSGGMDTQYF. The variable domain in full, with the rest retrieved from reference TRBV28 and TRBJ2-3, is DVKVTQSSRYLVKRTGEKVFLECVQDMDHENMFWYRQDPGLGLRLIYFSYDVKMKEKGDIPEGYSVSREKKERFSLILESASTNQTSMYLCASSLSGGMDTQYFGPGTRLTVL.

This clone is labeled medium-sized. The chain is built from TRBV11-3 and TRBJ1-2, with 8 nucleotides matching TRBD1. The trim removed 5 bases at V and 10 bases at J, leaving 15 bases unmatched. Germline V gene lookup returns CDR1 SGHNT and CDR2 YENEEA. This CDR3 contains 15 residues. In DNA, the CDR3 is TGTGCCAGCAGCCTAGGACAGGGAAAATACGTGGACTACACCTTC. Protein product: CASSLGQGKYVDYTF.

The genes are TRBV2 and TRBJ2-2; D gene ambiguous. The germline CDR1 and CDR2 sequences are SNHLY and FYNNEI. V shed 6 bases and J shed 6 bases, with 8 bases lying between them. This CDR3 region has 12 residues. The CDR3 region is CASRKAPGELFF. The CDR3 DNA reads TGTGCCAGCAGAAAAGCTCCCGGGGAGCTGTTTTTT. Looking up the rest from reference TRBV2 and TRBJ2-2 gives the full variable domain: EPEVTQTPSHQVTQMGQEVILRCVPISNHLYFYWYRQILGQKVEFLVSFYNNEISEKSEIFDDQFSVERPDGSNFTLKIRSTKLEDSAMYFCASRKAPGELFFGEGSRLTVL.

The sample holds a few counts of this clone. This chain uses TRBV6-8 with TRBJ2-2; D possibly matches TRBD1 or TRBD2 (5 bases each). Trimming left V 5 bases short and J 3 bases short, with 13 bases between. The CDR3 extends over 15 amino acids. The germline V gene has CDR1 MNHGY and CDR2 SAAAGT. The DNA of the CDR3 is TGTGCCAGCAGTCCGGTTGGGGGATACACCGGGGAGCTGTTTTTT. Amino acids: CASSPVGGYTGELFF.

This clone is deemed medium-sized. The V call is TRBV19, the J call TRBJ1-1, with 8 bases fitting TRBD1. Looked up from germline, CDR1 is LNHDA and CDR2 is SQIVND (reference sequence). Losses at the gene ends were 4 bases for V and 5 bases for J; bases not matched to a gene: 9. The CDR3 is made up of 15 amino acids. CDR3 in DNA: TGTGCCAGTAGTACCCGACAGGGGATCGTGACTGAAGCTTTCTTT. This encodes CASSTRQGIVTEAFF. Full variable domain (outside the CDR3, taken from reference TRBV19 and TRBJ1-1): DGGITQSPKYLFRKEGQNVTLSCEQNLNHDAMYWYRQDPGQGLRLIYYSQIVNDFQKGDIAEGYSVSREKKESFPLTVTSAQKNPTAFYLCASSTRQGIVTEAFFGQGTRLTVV.

The CDR3 here is CASSEVNYGYTF. DNA of the CDR3: TGTGCCAGCAGTGAGGTTAACTATGGCTACACCTTC. V is TRBV28 and J is TRBJ1-2; unclear D gene. There are 12 residues in the CDR3. V lost 5 bases and J 1 base, leaving 5 bases between the germline ends. Germline CDR1 and CDR2: MDHEN and SYDVKM.

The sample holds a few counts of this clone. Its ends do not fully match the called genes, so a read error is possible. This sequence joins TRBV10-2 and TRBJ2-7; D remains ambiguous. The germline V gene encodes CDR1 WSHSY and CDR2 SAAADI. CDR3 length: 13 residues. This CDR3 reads CAISDFKGFEQYF. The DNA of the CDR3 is TGCGCCATCAGTGATTTTAAAGGGTTCGAGCAGTACTTC.

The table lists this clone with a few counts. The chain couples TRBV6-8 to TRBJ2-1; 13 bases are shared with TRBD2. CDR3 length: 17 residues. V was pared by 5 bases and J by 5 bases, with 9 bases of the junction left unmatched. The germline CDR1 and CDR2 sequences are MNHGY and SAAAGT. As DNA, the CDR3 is TGTGCCAGCAGTGGAGAGGGACTAGCGGGGTTCGACAATGAGCAGTTCTTC. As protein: CASSGEGLAGFDNEQFF.

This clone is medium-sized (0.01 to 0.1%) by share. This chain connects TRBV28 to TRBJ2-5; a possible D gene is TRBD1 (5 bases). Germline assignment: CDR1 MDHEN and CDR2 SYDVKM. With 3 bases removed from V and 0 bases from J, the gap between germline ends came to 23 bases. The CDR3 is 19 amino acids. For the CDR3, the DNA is TGTGCCAGCAGTTTGCCCCCCGTTGACAGAGACAGTTACCAAGAGACCCAGTACTTC. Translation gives CASSLPPVDRDSYQETQYF.

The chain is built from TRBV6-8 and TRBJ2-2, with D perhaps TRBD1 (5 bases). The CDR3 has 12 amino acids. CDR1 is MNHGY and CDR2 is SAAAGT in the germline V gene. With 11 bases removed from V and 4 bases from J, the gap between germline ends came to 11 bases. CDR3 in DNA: TGTGCCCTCAGGGAACCCACCGGGGAGCTGTTTTTT. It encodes CALREPTGELFF.

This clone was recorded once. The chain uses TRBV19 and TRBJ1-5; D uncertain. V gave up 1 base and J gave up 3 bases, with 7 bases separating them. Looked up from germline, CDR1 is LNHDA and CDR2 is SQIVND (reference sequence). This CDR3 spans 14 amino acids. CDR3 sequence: CASSIVDYNQPQHF. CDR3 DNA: TGTGCCAGTAGTATAGTCGACTACAATCAGCCCCAGCATTTT.

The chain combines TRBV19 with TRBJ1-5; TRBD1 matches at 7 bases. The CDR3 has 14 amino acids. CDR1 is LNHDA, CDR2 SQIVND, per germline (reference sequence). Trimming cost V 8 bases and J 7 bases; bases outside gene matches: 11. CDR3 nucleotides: TGTGCCAGTCGAATTCGACAGGGCGCCCAGCCCCAGCATTTT. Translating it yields CASRIRQGAQPQHF.

The CDR3 sequence is CASSPPSGQGAYEQYF. The CDR3 coding sequence is TGTGCCAGCTCACCACCGAGCGGACAGGGGGCTTACGAGCAGTACTTC. The chain combines TRBV18 with TRBJ2-7, with TRBD1 matching over 11 bases. Per the germline V gene, CDR1 is KGHSH and CDR2 is LQKENI. V shed 0 bases, J shed 4 bases, and the junction held 5 bases outside the gene matches. CDR3 size: 16 residues.

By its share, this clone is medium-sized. CDR3 amino acids: CASSPAGLRVYTF. As DNA, the CDR3 is TGTGCCAGCAGCCCGGCAGGGCTCCGTGTCTACACCTTC. This sequence joins TRBV9 and TRBJ1-2, with D possibly matching TRBD1 (5 bases). This CDR3 has 13 residues. CDR1 is SGDLS, CDR2 YYNGEE, per germline. V lost 4 bases, J lost 10 bases, and 17 bases lay in between.

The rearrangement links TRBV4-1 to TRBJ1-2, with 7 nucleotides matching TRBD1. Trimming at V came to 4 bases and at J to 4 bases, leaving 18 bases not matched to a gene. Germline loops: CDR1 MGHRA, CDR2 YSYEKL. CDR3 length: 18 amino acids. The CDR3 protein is CASSLTGDESWVGYGYTF. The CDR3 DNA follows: TGCGCCAGCAGCCTAACAGGGGATGAGAGCTGGGTTGGCTATGGCTACACCTTC.

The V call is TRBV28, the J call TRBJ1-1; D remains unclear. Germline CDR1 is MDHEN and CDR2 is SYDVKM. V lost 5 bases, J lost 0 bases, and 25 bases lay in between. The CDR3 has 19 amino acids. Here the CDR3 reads CASSPPPQVTVLMNTEAFF. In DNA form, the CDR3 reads TGTGCCAGCAGTCCACCCCCTCAGGTCACAGTGCTGATGAACACTGAAGCTTTCTTT.

The CDR3 coding sequence is TGTGCCAGCAGTATGAGGCTAACGAACACTGAAGCTTTCTTT. Translation: CASSMRLTNTEAFF. The V gene is TRBV2, the J gene TRBJ1-1; D unresolved. V was cut by 5 bases and J by 1 base, with 11 bases left in between. CDR1 is SNHLY and CDR2 is FYNNEI in the germline V gene. The CDR3 loop spans 14 amino acids.

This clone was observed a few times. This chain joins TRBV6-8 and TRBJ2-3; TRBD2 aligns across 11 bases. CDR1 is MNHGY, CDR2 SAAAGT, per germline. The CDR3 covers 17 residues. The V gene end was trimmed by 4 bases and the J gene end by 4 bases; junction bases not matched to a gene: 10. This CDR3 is CASSLSQLAGAADTQYF. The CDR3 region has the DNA TGTGCCAGCAGTTTATCTCAACTAGCGGGAGCTGCAGATACGCAGTATTTT.

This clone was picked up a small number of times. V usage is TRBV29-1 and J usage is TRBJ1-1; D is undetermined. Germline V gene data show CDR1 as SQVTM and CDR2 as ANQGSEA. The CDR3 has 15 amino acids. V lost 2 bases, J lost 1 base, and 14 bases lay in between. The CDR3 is CSVEKAFMENTEAFF. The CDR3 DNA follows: TGCAGCGTTGAAAAAGCATTTATGGAGAACACTGAAGCTTTCTTT.

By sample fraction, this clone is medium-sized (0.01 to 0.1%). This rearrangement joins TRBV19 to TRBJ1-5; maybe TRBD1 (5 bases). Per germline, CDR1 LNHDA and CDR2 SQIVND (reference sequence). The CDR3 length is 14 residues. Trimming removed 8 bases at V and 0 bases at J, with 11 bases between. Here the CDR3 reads CASSGLDSNQPQHF. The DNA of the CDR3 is TGTGCCAGTTCAGGGTTGGATAGCAATCAGCCCCAGCATTTT. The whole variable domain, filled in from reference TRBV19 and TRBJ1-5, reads DGGITQSPKYLFRKEGQNVTLSCEQNLNHDAMYWYRQDPGQGLRLIYYSQIVNDFQKGDIAEGYSVSREKKESFPLTVTSAQKNPTAFYLCASSGLDSNQPQHFGDGTRLSIL.

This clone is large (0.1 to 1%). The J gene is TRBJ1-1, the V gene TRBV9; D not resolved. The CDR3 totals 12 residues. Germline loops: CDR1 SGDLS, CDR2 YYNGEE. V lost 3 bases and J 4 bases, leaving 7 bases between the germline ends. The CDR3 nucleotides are TGTGCCAGCAGCGACGGCAGCACTGAAGCTTTCTTT. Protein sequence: CASSDGSTEAFF.

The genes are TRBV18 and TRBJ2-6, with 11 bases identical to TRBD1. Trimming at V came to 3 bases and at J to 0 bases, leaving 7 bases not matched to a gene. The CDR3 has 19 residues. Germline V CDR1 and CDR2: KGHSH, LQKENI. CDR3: CASSPRGQGVSSGANVLTF. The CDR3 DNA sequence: TGTGCCAGCTCACCGCGGGGACAGGGGGTGAGCTCTGGGGCCAACGTCCTGACTTTC.

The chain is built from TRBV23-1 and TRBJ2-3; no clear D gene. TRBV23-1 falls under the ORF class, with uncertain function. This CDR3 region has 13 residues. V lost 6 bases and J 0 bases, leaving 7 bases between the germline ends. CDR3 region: CASSPQSTDTQYF. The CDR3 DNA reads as TGCGCCAGCAGCCCGCAAAGCACAGATACGCAGTATTTT.

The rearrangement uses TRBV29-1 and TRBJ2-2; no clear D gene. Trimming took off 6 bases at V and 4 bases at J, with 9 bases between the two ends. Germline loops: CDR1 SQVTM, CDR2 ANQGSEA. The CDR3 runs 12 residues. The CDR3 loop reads CSVVGITGELFF. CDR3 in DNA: TGCAGCGTGGTGGGCATCACCGGGGAGCTGTTTTTT.